The 9 T cell receptor beta chains given below trace back to one sample, sequenced in a study of blood T cell repertoires in COVID-19. Assay used: immunoSEQ multiplex PCR; TCRdb lists only in-frame clones, some missing. This sample has under 250,000 clones, with about 83% found just once. The sample taken for sequencing was peripheral blood. The receptors here all came from a man aged 50 to 60 with active or convalescent COVID-19.

Here the CDR3 DNA reads TGTGCCAGCAGCCCGGACAGACAAACCTACGAGCAGTACTTC. It specifies CASSPDRQTYEQYF. The rearrangement joins TRBV7-3 to TRBJ2-7; maybe TRBD1 (6 bases). Germline V lookup: CDR1 SGHTA, CDR2 FQGTGA. CDR3 size: 14 residues. The V end lost 5 bases, the J end lost 2 bases, and 13 bases lay between the germline ends.

V and J are TRBV27 and TRBJ2-1, with 9 bases fitting TRBD1. Germline CDR1 MNHEY, CDR2 SMNVEV (reference sequence). The CDR3 totals 15 residues. With 6 bases clipped from V and 4 bases from J, the junction kept 7 bases outside the gene matches. CDR3 in DNA: TGTGCCAGCAGACCTGACAGGGGGGGATACAATGAGCAGTTCTTC. Its translation is CASRPDRGGYNEQFF.

V and J are TRBV19 and TRBJ2-7; no reliable D call. This CDR3 has 13 amino acids. The V gene's germline CDR1 is LNHDA and CDR2 SQIVND (reference sequence). Trimming removed 3 bases at V and 5 bases at J, with 11 bases between. The CDR3 DNA sequence: TGTGCCAGTAGTATCACAGCCCGGAACGAGCAGTACTTC. It yields the protein CASSITARNEQYF.

The chain is built from TRBV27 and TRBJ2-1, with TRBD2 matching 12 bases. Looked up from germline, CDR1 is MNHEY and CDR2 is SMNVEV (reference sequence). The CDR3 sequence is 17 residues long. V dropped 4 bases and J dropped 4; count of bases not matched to a gene: 8. CDR3 protein: CASSSRLAGDKYNEQFF. CDR3 in DNA: TGTGCCAGCAGTTCCCGACTAGCGGGGGACAAATACAATGAGCAGTTCTTC.

This rearrangement joins TRBV5-1 to TRBJ2-4, with 8 bases matching TRBD1. This CDR3 contains 14 residues. CDR1 and CDR2 (germline): SGHRS, YFSETQ. V trimming: 4 bases; J trimming: 3 bases; junction bases outside the gene matches: 3. The CDR3 sequence: CASSTTGGKNIQYF. Here the CDR3 DNA reads TGCGCCAGCAGCACCACAGGGGGCAAAAACATTCAGTACTTC.

Comment on this clone: Other DNA sequences in the sample encode the same CDR3. This chain connects TRBV27 to TRBJ2-7, with a weak D call TRBD2 (6 bases). This CDR3 region has 13 residues. The V end lost 6 bases, the J end lost 1 base, and 10 bases lay between the germline ends. Germline V gene data show CDR1 as MNHEY and CDR2 as SMNVEV (reference sequence). Written as DNA, the CDR3 is TGTGCCAGCAGCATCGGACTATCCTACGAGCAGTACTTC. It codes for CASSIGLSYEQYF.

The chain combines TRBV12-3 or TRBV12-4 with TRBJ2-1; no clear D. The CDR3 runs to 13 residues. V lost 2 bases and J lost 7, with 9 bases in between. The DNA for the CDR3 is TGTGCCAGCAGTTTATCCCAAGCGAATGAGCAGTTCTTC. Protein sequence: CASSLSQANEQFF.

The rearrangement joins TRBV11-2 to TRBJ1-3; D is undetermined. V was cut by 8 bases and J by 1 base, with 18 bases left in between. This CDR3 has 16 amino acids. The germline CDR1 and CDR2 sequences are SGHAT and FQNNGV. The CDR3 is CASSLGGFSSGNTIYF. The CDR3 DNA sequence: TGTGCCAGCTCCCTAGGAGGGTTCTCTTCTGGAAACACCATATATTTT.

This chain connects TRBV6-1 to TRBJ2-5; TRBD2 matches 10 bases. CDR3 size: 17 residues. V was clipped by 0 bases and J by 3 bases; unmatched bases: 7. Germline lookup yields CDR1 MNHNS and CDR2 SASEGT. CDR3 in amino acids: CASSEAGIAGGKETQYF. The CDR3 DNA sequence: TGTGCCAGCAGTGAAGCGGGGATAGCGGGGGGAAAAGAGACCCAGTACTTC.